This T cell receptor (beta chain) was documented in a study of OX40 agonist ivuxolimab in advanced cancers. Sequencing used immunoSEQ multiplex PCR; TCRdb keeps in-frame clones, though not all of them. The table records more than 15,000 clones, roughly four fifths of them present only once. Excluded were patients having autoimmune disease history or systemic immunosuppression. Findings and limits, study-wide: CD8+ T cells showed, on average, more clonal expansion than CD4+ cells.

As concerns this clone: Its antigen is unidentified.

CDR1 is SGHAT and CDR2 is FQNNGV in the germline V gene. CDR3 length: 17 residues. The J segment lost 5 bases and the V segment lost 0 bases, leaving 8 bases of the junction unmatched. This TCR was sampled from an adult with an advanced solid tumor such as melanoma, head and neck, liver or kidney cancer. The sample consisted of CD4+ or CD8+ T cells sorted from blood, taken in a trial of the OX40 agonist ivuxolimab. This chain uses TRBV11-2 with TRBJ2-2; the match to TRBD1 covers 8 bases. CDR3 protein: CASSLDSDRAYTGELFF. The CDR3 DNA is TGTGCCAGCAGCTTAGATTCGGACAGGGCATATACCGGGGAGCTGTTTTTT.